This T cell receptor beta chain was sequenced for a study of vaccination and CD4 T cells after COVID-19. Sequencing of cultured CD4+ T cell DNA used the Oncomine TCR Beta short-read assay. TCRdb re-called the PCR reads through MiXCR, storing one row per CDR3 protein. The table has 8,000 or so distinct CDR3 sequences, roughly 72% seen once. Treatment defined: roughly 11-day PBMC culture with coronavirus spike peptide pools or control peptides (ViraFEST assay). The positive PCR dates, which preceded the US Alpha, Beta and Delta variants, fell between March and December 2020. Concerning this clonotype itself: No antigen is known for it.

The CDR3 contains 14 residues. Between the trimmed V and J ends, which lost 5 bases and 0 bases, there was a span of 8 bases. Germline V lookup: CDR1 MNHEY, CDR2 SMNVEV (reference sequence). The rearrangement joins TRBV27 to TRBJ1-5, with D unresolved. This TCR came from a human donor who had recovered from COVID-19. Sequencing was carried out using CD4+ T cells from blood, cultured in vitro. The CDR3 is CASSPGYSNQPQHF. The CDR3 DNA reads TGTGCCAGCAGTCCCGGCTATAGCAATCAGCCCCAGCATTTT.